These T cell receptor beta chains were read from a single sample in a study of T cells after yellow fever vaccination. TCRdb processed the 5' RACE reads anew with MiXCR; each CDR3 protein has one entry. The sample records 320,000 or so distinct CDR3 sequences, less than 9.5% being singletons. Sequencing used PBMCs, obtained approximately 47 days after the first yellow fever vaccination. The receptors stem from a man between 18 and 29 years old who received the YFV17D yellow fever vaccine. The CDR3 runs from the conserved cysteine through the conserved F or W. The order of the fields is D gene, V gene, J gene, CDR3 protein. D genes are given only for firm matches.

>-|TRBV12-3/TRBV12-4|TRBJ1-3
CASRRTPGNTIYF
>TRBD1|TRBV13|TRBJ1-1
CASSWTGEGNTEAFF
>-|TRBV29-1|TRBJ2-5
CSVSYRRGPQETQYF
>TRBD1|TRBV5-6|TRBJ1-2
CASSSLDRGHLYGYTF
>-|TRBV30|TRBJ2-7
CAFPPGQADEQYF
>-|TRBV5-1|TRBJ2-2
CASVQGNTGELFF
>-|TRBV11-1|TRBJ2-5
CASSSSVHRVGVRSTQYF
>TRBD2|TRBV7-2|TRBJ2-2
CASSLQGLAGYAGELFF
>TRBD2|TRBV6-7|TRBJ2-2
CASSCRLAGESNTGELFF
>-|TRBV5-1|TRBJ2-2
CASSSPSADTGELFF
>TRBD1|TRBV5-1|TRBJ1-6
CASSLAAGGDSPLHF
>-|TRBV4-3|TRBJ2-2
CASSSIGLYTGELFF
>-|TRBV20-1|TRBJ2-1
CSARVYAQERHNEQFF
>-|TRBV6-5|TRBJ1-2
CASSYSIGRNGYTF
>-|TRBV12-3/TRBV12-4|TRBJ2-4
CASSGLGAQSSKNIQYF
>-|TRBV18|TRBJ1-1
CASSWGSLRGMNTEAFF
>-|TRBV18|TRBJ2-2
CASAGVSGTGELFF
>TRBD2|TRBV11-2|TRBJ2-3
CASIQGLATFTDTQYF
>TRBD1|TRBV12-3/TRBV12-4|TRBJ1-1
CASSYYAGTGGTEAFF
>-|TRBV20-1|TRBJ1-5
CSLAGGGAQHF
>TRBD2|TRBV6-1|TRBJ2-3
CASWTSGASTDTQYF
>-|TRBV6-2/TRBV6-3|TRBJ2-5
CASSYSTSTQETQYF
>-|TRBV30|TRBJ2-3
CAWSEGAEADTQYF
>-|TRBV5-1|TRBJ2-3
CASAPGQISTDTQYF
>-|TRBV27|TRBJ1-6
CAIRSSYNSPLHF
>-|TRBV7-9|TRBJ1-6
CASSHVPTLPPLHF
>TRBD2|TRBV11-2|TRBJ2-3
CASSLPFGERERRTDTQYF
>-|TRBV6-5|TRBJ2-6
CASSYRRVSGANVLTF
>-|TRBV5-1|TRBJ1-2
CASSLDGPYGYTF
>-|TRBV20-1|TRBJ1-6
CSAPKAHNSPLHF
>TRBD1|TRBV4-1|TRBJ1-5
CASSQAMGQLPQHF
>-|TRBV7-2|TRBJ2-5
CASSPPSKETQYF
>-|TRBV6-4|TRBJ2-5
CASSGFTQETQYF
>TRBD2|TRBV14|TRBJ2-1
CASSRRDYLIF
>TRBD2|TRBV25-1|TRBJ2-2
CASMDSGGNTGELFF
>-|TRBV11-2|TRBJ2-3
CASRYRATADTQYF
>-|TRBV7-9|TRBJ1-2
CASSLEAYGYTF
>-|TRBV19|TRBJ2-3
CATSSSYRDTDTQYF
>TRBD2|TRBV12-3/TRBV12-4|TRBJ2-1
CASSPQRGENYNEQFF
>-|TRBV20-1|TRBJ1-2
CSASPFEAAYGYTF
>TRBD2|TRBV5-1|TRBJ2-1
CASSQSGTSGIHRSAEQFF
>TRBD1|TRBV5-6|TRBJ1-2
CASRRSGTGLNYGYTF
>TRBD1|TRBV6-1|TRBJ1-1
CASGGQMNTEAFF
>-|TRBV7-9|TRBJ2-7
CASSRHRTDGYEQYF
>-|TRBV20-1|TRBJ2-3
CSADYFRRADTQYF
>TRBD1|TRBV24-1|TRBJ2-5
CATSEPGQGGETQYF
>-|TRBV4-3|TRBJ2-2
CASSQLGGGPGELFF
>TRBD2|TRBV7-2|TRBJ2-1
CASSPLAGISYNEQFF
>-|TRBV20-1|TRBJ2-3
CSALGGTDTQYF
>TRBD1|TRBV29-1|TRBJ2-1
CSSRTGGLNNEQFF
>-|TRBV5-1|TRBJ1-6
CASSLYADSVGSPLHF
>-|TRBV29-1|TRBJ2-3
CSVGRGRRGHTDTQYF